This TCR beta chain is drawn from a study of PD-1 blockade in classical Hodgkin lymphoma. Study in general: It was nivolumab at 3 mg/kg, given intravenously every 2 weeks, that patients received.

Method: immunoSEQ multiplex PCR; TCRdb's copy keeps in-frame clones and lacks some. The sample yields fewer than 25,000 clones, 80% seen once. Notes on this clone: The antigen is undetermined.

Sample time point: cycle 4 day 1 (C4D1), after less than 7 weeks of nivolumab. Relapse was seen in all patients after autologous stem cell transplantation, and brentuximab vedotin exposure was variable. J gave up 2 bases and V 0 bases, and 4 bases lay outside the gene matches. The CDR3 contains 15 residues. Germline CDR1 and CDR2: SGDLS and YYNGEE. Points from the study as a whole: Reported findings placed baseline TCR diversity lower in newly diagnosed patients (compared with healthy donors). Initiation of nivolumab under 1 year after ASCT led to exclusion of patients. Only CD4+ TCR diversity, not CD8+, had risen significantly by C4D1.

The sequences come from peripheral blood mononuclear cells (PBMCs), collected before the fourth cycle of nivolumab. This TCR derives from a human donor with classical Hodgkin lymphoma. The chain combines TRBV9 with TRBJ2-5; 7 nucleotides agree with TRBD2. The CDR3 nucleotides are TGTGCCAGCAGCGTAGTATGGGGGGGACAAGAGACCCAGTACTTC. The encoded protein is CASSVVWGGQETQYF.